These 3 T cell receptor beta chains came from one sample sequenced in a study of blood T cells in healthy people across ages. Alongside a J-beta primer mix, a sample-barcoded 5' primer served in a second PCR lasting about 7 to 12 cycles. In TCRdb, the 5' RACE reads were re-called with MiXCR into one record per CDR3 protein. Found here are 870,000 or so distinct CDR3 sequences, 29% of them singletons; the top ten hold 15% to 20%. Material: blood. The receptors were sampled from a woman of 80 years or more in good health.

The chain carries TRBV5-1 and TRBJ1-1; TRBD1 aligns across 7 bases. Trimming at V came to 4 bases and at J to 5 bases, leaving 8 bases not matched to a gene. Germline V gene data show CDR1 as SGHRS and CDR2 as YFSETQ. The CDR3 runs to 14 residues. CDR3 sequence (DNA): TGCGCCAGCAGCCACGGGACAGAAGGGACTGAAGCTTTCTTT. Its translation is CASSHGTEGTEAFF.

This clonotype has just a few counts. This chain connects TRBV10-3 to TRBJ1-1; a possible D gene is TRBD1 (5 bases). This CDR3 has 13 residues. Germline values: CDR1 ENHRY, CDR2 SYGVKD. Between the trimmed V and J ends, which lost 7 bases and 3 bases, there was a span of 12 bases. CDR3 coding DNA: TGTGCCATCACGGCGGGGCCGGACACTGAAGCTTTCTTT. Its protein is CAITAGPDTEAFF.

Concerning this clonotype: With a much larger clone just one base away, this may be a read error. The chain has TRBV24-1 and TRBJ2-3; TRBD1 matches 7 bases. Germline V gene lookup returns CDR1 KGHDR and CDR2 SFDVKD. J lost 0 bases, V lost 4 bases, and 6 bases had no gene match. The length of the CDR3 is 16 residues. The CDR3, as DNA: TGTGCCACCAGTGACGCAGGGGGTACTAGCACAGATACGCAGTATTTT. Its translation is CATSDAGGTSTDTQYF.